A selection of T cell receptor beta chains follows, all from one sample in a study of blood T cells in healthy people across ages. TCRdb reprocessed the 5' RACE reads via MiXCR and lists one record per CDR3 protein. The table records about 1.8 million distinct CDR3 sequences, roughly 50% of them present only once. The sample was blood. These receptors all stem from a middle-aged woman in good health. The CDR3 runs from the conserved cysteine through the conserved F or W. The D gene is left open where the match is weak. Clone size is given for some rows only: seen once, a few or many times, or a class if the clone is expanded.

D gene	V gene	J gene	clone size	CDR3 DNA	CDR3 protein
-	TRBV28	TRBJ1-3	-	TGTGCCAGCAGTTCGGGGTTACGAGGAAACACCATATATTTT	CASSSGLRGNTIYF
TRBD2	TRBV2	TRBJ2-3	-	TGTGCCAGCAGGACCTCGGCGGGAGGGGGTGATACGCAGTATTTT	CASRTSAGGGDTQYF
TRBD1	TRBV27	TRBJ2-5	-	TGTGCCAGCAGACTCGGACAGGTCCAAGAGACCCAGTACTTC	CASRLGQVQETQYF
-	TRBV7-9	TRBJ1-2	-	TGTGCCAGCAGCGCCCCGATCAGGGGAAGAGATGGCTACACCTTC	CASSAPIRGRDGYTF
TRBD1	TRBV6-1	TRBJ2-7	-	TGTGCCAGCAGTGATACAGGGGTCCACGAGCAGTACTTC	CASSDTGVHEQYF
-	TRBV9	TRBJ2-7	few	TGTGCCAGCAGCGTAGGACCGGGCGAGCAGTACTTC	CASSVGPGEQYF
TRBD2	TRBV20-1	TRBJ2-1	few	TGCAGTGCTAGAGACCTTCTTAGCGGGGGGGCGGATGAGCAGTTCTTC	CSARDLLSGGADEQFF
-	TRBV5-1	TRBJ2-7	-	TGCGCCAGCAGCTTTGATAGGGAAACCTACGAGCAGTACTTC	CASSFDRETYEQYF
-	TRBV4-3	TRBJ1-5	-	TGCGCCAGCAGCCAAAGTGTGAGCAATCAGCCCCAGCATTTT	CASSQSVSNQPQHF
TRBD1	TRBV6-5	TRBJ2-5	few	TGTGCCAGCAGTCCCGGGACAGGGGATTCAGAGACCCAGTACTTC	CASSPGTGDSETQYF
-	TRBV20-1	TRBJ1-6	few	TGCAGTGCTAGAGTTGGGGTCTCCTATAATTCACCCCTCCACTTT	CSARVGVSYNSPLHF
-	TRBV19	TRBJ1-2	-	TGTGCCAGTGATAACGGGCCGGACTTAGGCTACACCTTC	CASDNGPDLGYTF
-	TRBV5-1	TRBJ1-1	-	TGCGCCAGCAGCTCTACCGGACAGCCTAACACTGAAGCTTTCTTT	CASSSTGQPNTEAFF
-	TRBV5-6	TRBJ2-7	-	TGTGCCAGCAGCGGGGGACACTCGAGCTCCTACGAGCAGTACTTC	CASSGGHSSSYEQYF
TRBD1	TRBV19	TRBJ2-3	-	TGTGCCAGTAATTTTCGCAGGGGGCCGAATACGCAGTATTTT	CASNFRRGPNTQYF
TRBD1	TRBV4-1	TRBJ1-1	-	TGCGCCAGCAGCCAAGGGAGGGGGACAGTCAGAGAGGATTTCTTT	CASSQGRGTVREDFF
TRBD1	TRBV7-2	TRBJ2-7	few	TGTGCCAGCAGCGGACAGGGGGCTACTTTCCACGAGCAGTACTTC	CASSGQGATFHEQYF
-	TRBV5-1	TRBJ2-3	-	TGCGCCAGCAGCTTGTCTCAGCAAGATACGCAGTATTTT	CASSLSQQDTQYF
-	TRBV6-5	TRBJ1-2	-	TGTGCCAGCAGCCAGGCGGGGCTCTGGTATGGCTACACCTTC	CASSQAGLWYGYTF
-	TRBV28	TRBJ2-4	-	TGTGCCAGCAGTTTCCCACAGAACATTCAGTACTTC	CASSFPQNIQYF
TRBD2	TRBV4-3	TRBJ2-5	few	TGCGCCAGCAGCCATGCTAGCGGGGGGGCAGGGGAGACCCAGTACTTC	CASSHASGGAGETQYF
-	TRBV29-1	TRBJ1-6	few	TGCAGCGTTGGGTCAGGGCTTGCTTCACCCCTCCACTTT	CSVGSGLASPLHF
-	TRBV28	TRBJ1-2	-	TGTGCCAGCAGTTTAAACCTATTCTACACCTTC	CASSLNLFYTF
-	TRBV5-1	TRBJ2-5	-	TGCGCCAGCAGCTTGGCCGTGGACTTCCTACAAGAGACCCAGTACTTC	CASSLAVDFLQETQYF
TRBD1	TRBV9	TRBJ2-3	-	TGTGCCAGCAGCGGGCAGACAGGGCATACAGATACGCAGTATTTT	CASSGQTGHTDTQYF
-	TRBV7-7	TRBJ2-5	-	TGTGCTAGCAGCCCCCGTAGGGGGTTACAAGAGACCCAGTACTTC	CASSPRRGLQETQYF
-	TRBV28	TRBJ1-2	-	TGTGCCAGCAACGTATCACCAATCTTTAACTATGGCTACACCTTC	CASNVSPIFNYGYTF
-	TRBV20-1	TRBJ1-2	-	TGCAGTGCTAGAGATAACGGGGGATACACCTTC	CSARDNGGYTF
-	TRBV6-2/TRBV6-3	TRBJ2-1	few	TGTGCCAGCAGTTACGGGACTGCCGAAACACCATCCTACAATGAGCAGTTCTTC	CASSYGTAETPSYNEQFF
TRBD1	TRBV28	TRBJ2-1	-	TGTGCCAGCCACGCTCCCGACAGGGGGTTACGAGAGACCCAGTTCTTC	CASHAPDRGLRETQFF
-	TRBV6-5	TRBJ1-1	-	TGTGCCAGCAGTTACACACAGAACACTGAAGCTTTCTTT	CASSYTQNTEAFF
-	TRBV27	TRBJ1-2	few	TGTGCCAGCAAAAAAGGAGGCGGGGCTGTCTATGGCTACACCTTC	CASKKGGGAVYGYTF
TRBD2	TRBV13	TRBJ2-1	few	TGTGCCAGCAGCTTAGGATCGTCCGGGTCTAGCGGCTACAATGAGCAGTTCTTC	CASSLGSSGSSGYNEQFF
-	TRBV6-5	TRBJ2-1	few	TGTGCCAGCAGGCTCGCGTCTGGGGAGCAGTTCTTC	CASRLASGEQFF
TRBD1	TRBV20-1	TRBJ1-2	-	TGCAGTGCAGCGCCGGGACAGGGCAACTATGGCTACACCTTC	CSAAPGQGNYGYTF
-	TRBV7-9	TRBJ2-6	few	TGTGCCAGCAGCCCCGCAGGGACTGGGGCCAACGTCCTGACTTTC	CASSPAGTGANVLTF